A selection of T cell receptor beta chains follows, all from one sample in a study of response to subunit inactivated influenza vaccine. Via MiXCR, TCRdb re-called the RT-PCR reads, giving one row per CDR3 protein. The sample carries about 540,000 distinct CDR3 sequences, 20% to 25% recorded once. The data also belong to a second study, concerning T cells expressing NK-cell markers.

Source: CD4+ T cells sorted from PBMCs, taken about 11 days after vaccination. All receptors come from a man between 45 and 60 years old who received an inactivated influenza vaccine. Each CDR3 is given with its conserved first and last residue. The order of the fields is J gene, clone size, V gene, D gene, CDR3 DNA, CDR3 protein. The D gene is left open where the match is weak. Size is omitted from some rows. Given values are once, few, many or a class for expanded clones.

j_gene: TRBJ1-1
abundance: .
v_gene: TRBV5-6
d_gene: .
CDR3nt: TGTGCCAGCAGCCCGACGGTCCACACTGAAGCTTTCTTT
CDR3aa: CASSPTVHTEAFF

j_gene: TRBJ2-1
abundance: .
v_gene: TRBV5-1
d_gene: TRBD2
CDR3nt: TGCGCCAGCAGCCCGTTAGCGGGAGGGCCGGTGGATGAGCAGTTCTTC
CDR3aa: CASSPLAGGPVDEQFF

j_gene: TRBJ2-1
abundance: .
v_gene: TRBV12-3/TRBV12-4
d_gene: .
CDR3nt: TGTGCCAGCACAGGGAACCTGGATGAGCAGTTCTTC
CDR3aa: CASTGNLDEQFF

j_gene: TRBJ2-3
abundance: .
v_gene: TRBV5-1
d_gene: TRBD2
CDR3nt: TGCGCCAGCAGCTTGGCGGGGACTAGCCGTCGAGGCACAGATACGCAGTATTTT
CDR3aa: CASSLAGTSRRGTDTQYF

j_gene: TRBJ1-6
abundance: .
v_gene: TRBV2
d_gene: TRBD1
CDR3nt: TGTGCCAGCAGAAAACATACGGGACAGACGACAGGTTCACCCCTCCACTTT
CDR3aa: CASRKHTGQTTGSPLHF

j_gene: TRBJ2-2
abundance: .
v_gene: TRBV4-2
d_gene: .
CDR3nt: TGTGCCAGCAGCCAAGAGGCTGCGGGGTTGGCAAACACCGGGGAGCTGTTTTTT
CDR3aa: CASSQEAAGLANTGELFF

j_gene: TRBJ2-4
abundance: .
v_gene: TRBV7-2
d_gene: .
CDR3nt: TGTGCCAGCACCTTAGGGTTAAAGTGGTTAGATCGAACCAAAAACATTCAGTACTTC
CDR3aa: CASTLGLKWLDRTKNIQYF

j_gene: TRBJ2-7
abundance: .
v_gene: TRBV7-8
d_gene: TRBD1
CDR3nt: TGTGCCAGCAGACACGGGACAGGGAGCTACGAGCAGTACTTC
CDR3aa: CASRHGTGSYEQYF

j_gene: TRBJ1-1
abundance: .
v_gene: TRBV24-1
d_gene: .
CDR3nt: TGTGCCACCAGTGATTTGGACACTGAAGCTTTCTTT
CDR3aa: CATSDLDTEAFF

j_gene: TRBJ2-1
abundance: .
v_gene: TRBV7-9
d_gene: TRBD2
CDR3nt: TGTGCCAGCAGCATGGGACTAGCGGGAAATGAGCAGTTCTTC
CDR3aa: CASSMGLAGNEQFF

j_gene: TRBJ2-7
abundance: few
v_gene: TRBV12-3/TRBV12-4
d_gene: .
CDR3nt: TGTGCCAGCAGTTCCCGGACGAGGACCACTTACGAGCAGTACTTC
CDR3aa: CASSSRTRTTYEQYF

j_gene: TRBJ2-1
abundance: few
v_gene: TRBV11-1
d_gene: TRBD2
CDR3nt: TGTGCCAGCAGTAGAAGTAGCGGGAGGTTCGAGGAGCAGTTCTTC
CDR3aa: CASSRSSGRFEEQFF

j_gene: TRBJ2-2
abundance: .
v_gene: TRBV11-1
d_gene: .
CDR3nt: TGTGCCAGCAGCTCCCTCACTGGACGGTTCGCGAACACCGGGGAGCTGTTTTTT
CDR3aa: CASSSLTGRFANTGELFF

j_gene: TRBJ2-7
abundance: few
v_gene: TRBV27
d_gene: .
CDR3nt: TGTGCCAGCAGTTGGGGGAGTAGCGGCTACGAGCAGTACTTC
CDR3aa: CASSWGSSGYEQYF

j_gene: TRBJ2-1
abundance: .
v_gene: TRBV2
d_gene: .
CDR3nt: TGTGCCAGCAGTGCTAGTCCCGGGCAGTTCTTC
CDR3aa: CASSASPGQFF

j_gene: TRBJ2-3
abundance: few
v_gene: TRBV7-9
d_gene: .
CDR3nt: TGTGCCAGCAGGTTTCTTGAGTGGGGCACAGATACGCAGTATTTT
CDR3aa: CASRFLEWGTDTQYF

j_gene: TRBJ1-1
abundance: .
v_gene: TRBV19
d_gene: .
CDR3nt: TGTGCCAGCAGACAGTTTAGGGGGAACACTGAAGCTTTCTTT
CDR3aa: CASRQFRGNTEAFF

j_gene: TRBJ2-1
abundance: .
v_gene: TRBV28
d_gene: .
CDR3nt: TGTGCCAGCAGCGAGGTGGCACAGCGGTCTTCTGAGCAGTTCTTC
CDR3aa: CASSEVAQRSSEQFF

j_gene: TRBJ1-2
abundance: few
v_gene: TRBV15
d_gene: TRBD1
CDR3nt: TGTGCCACCAGCAGATACCCAGGGGGGATTGCTAACTATGGCTACACCTTC
CDR3aa: CATSRYPGGIANYGYTF

j_gene: TRBJ2-1
abundance: .
v_gene: TRBV4-3
d_gene: TRBD2
CDR3nt: TGCGCCAGCAGCCCCCGAGCTAGCGGGAGTTACAATGAGCAGTTCTTC
CDR3aa: CASSPRASGSYNEQFF

j_gene: TRBJ2-7
abundance: .
v_gene: TRBV11-2
d_gene: TRBD2
CDR3nt: TGTGCCAGCACCCGTCCTAGCGGGGCTTACGAGCAGTACTTC
CDR3aa: CASTRPSGAYEQYF

j_gene: TRBJ2-3
abundance: few
v_gene: TRBV6-1
d_gene: .
CDR3nt: TGTGCCAGCAGTGGAAGGCGTGCCCGCACAGATACGCAGTATTTT
CDR3aa: CASSGRRARTDTQYF

j_gene: TRBJ2-3
abundance: .
v_gene: TRBV11-1
d_gene: TRBD1
CDR3nt: TGTGCCAGCAGCTTAGGGTCCGTCGGGACAGGGAGTACAGATACGCAGTATTTT
CDR3aa: CASSLGSVGTGSTDTQYF

j_gene: TRBJ2-2
abundance: .
v_gene: TRBV7-2
d_gene: .
CDR3nt: TGTGCCAGCAGCTTACGGCTGGGTCAGGTGCCCGGGGAGCTGTTTTTT
CDR3aa: CASSLRLGQVPGELFF

j_gene: TRBJ2-1
abundance: .
v_gene: TRBV19
d_gene: TRBD1
CDR3nt: TGTGCCAGTAGGGACAGGGTCGAGAATGAGCAGTTCTTC
CDR3aa: CASRDRVENEQFF

j_gene: TRBJ1-2
abundance: .
v_gene: TRBV28
d_gene: .
CDR3nt: TGTGCCAGCAGTCCCCTCCCGGGGTCAAGCTTTGGCTACACCTTC
CDR3aa: CASSPLPGSSFGYTF

j_gene: TRBJ2-7
abundance: few
v_gene: TRBV29-1
d_gene: .
CDR3nt: TGCAGCGTTGAAGGAGGAGGGGGGGTCCCCTACGAGCAGTACTTC
CDR3aa: CSVEGGGGVPYEQYF

j_gene: TRBJ2-3
abundance: .
v_gene: TRBV24-1
d_gene: TRBD1
CDR3nt: TGTGCCACCAGTGAACCTGGACAGGGGACCTGGACAGATACGCAGTATTTT
CDR3aa: CATSEPGQGTWTDTQYF

j_gene: TRBJ1-4
abundance: many
v_gene: TRBV12-3/TRBV12-4
d_gene: .
CDR3nt: TGTGCCAGCAGTCTCTCAGCGGCAACTAATGAAAAACTGTTTTTT
CDR3aa: CASSLSAATNEKLFF

j_gene: TRBJ2-2
abundance: few
v_gene: TRBV7-2
d_gene: .
CDR3nt: TGTGCCAGCAGCTTAGTCGGGGTCGGGGGGAACACCGGGGAGCTGTTTTTT
CDR3aa: CASSLVGVGGNTGELFF

j_gene: TRBJ2-3
abundance: few
v_gene: TRBV7-2
d_gene: .
CDR3nt: TGTGCCAGCAGCTCCCGAGTCAACCAGGGTACGCAGTATTTT
CDR3aa: CASSSRVNQGTQYF

j_gene: TRBJ1-5
abundance: .
v_gene: TRBV25-1
d_gene: TRBD1
CDR3nt: TGTGCCAGCAGTGATTCTGGACAGGGAAATTCGAGGGAGCCCCAGCATTTT
CDR3aa: CASSDSGQGNSREPQHF

j_gene: TRBJ2-1
abundance: .
v_gene: TRBV3-1
d_gene: TRBD2
CDR3nt: TGTGCCAGCAGCCAGGGACTAGTAGCGAATGAGCAGTTCTTC
CDR3aa: CASSQGLVANEQFF

j_gene: TRBJ2-5
abundance: .
v_gene: TRBV5-1
d_gene: TRBD1
CDR3nt: TGCGCCAGCAGCTCGCCGGTCCGTGGGGGCAGGGGGCAGGAGACCCAGTACTTC
CDR3aa: CASSSPVRGGRGQETQYF

j_gene: TRBJ1-2
abundance: .
v_gene: TRBV6-1
d_gene: .
CDR3nt: TGTGCCAGCAGAAGGCTCGGGGAGGGTGACTATGGCTACACCTTC
CDR3aa: CASRRLGEGDYGYTF

j_gene: TRBJ1-5
abundance: few
v_gene: TRBV6-2/TRBV6-3
d_gene: .
CDR3nt: TGTGCCAGCAACCAGCAGGAGAATAGCAATCAGCCCCAGCATTTT
CDR3aa: CASNQQENSNQPQHF

j_gene: TRBJ1-5
abundance: .
v_gene: TRBV15
d_gene: .
CDR3nt: TGTGCCACCAGCCGGGGACTTGAGAATCAGCCCCAGCATTTT
CDR3aa: CATSRGLENQPQHF

j_gene: TRBJ2-2
abundance: .
v_gene: TRBV20-1
d_gene: TRBD2
CDR3nt: TGCAGTGCCCCGGGACTAGCGGGAGGATCTACCGGGGAGCTGTTTTTT
CDR3aa: CSAPGLAGGSTGELFF

j_gene: TRBJ2-1
abundance: few
v_gene: TRBV4-3
d_gene: .
CDR3nt: TGCGCCAGCAGCCAATACGAAACAGGAGCCGAGCAGTTCTTC
CDR3aa: CASSQYETGAEQFF

j_gene: TRBJ2-3
abundance: .
v_gene: TRBV5-1
d_gene: .
CDR3nt: TGCGCCAGCAGCTTGGACAGGGTTTCAGATACGCAGTATTTT
CDR3aa: CASSLDRVSDTQYF

j_gene: TRBJ2-1
abundance: once
v_gene: TRBV19
d_gene: TRBD2
CDR3nt: TGTGCCAGTACCGGCCTAGCGGGGGGTAACAATGAGCAGTTCTTC
CDR3aa: CASTGLAGGNNEQFF

j_gene: TRBJ2-3
abundance: .
v_gene: TRBV5-1
d_gene: .
CDR3nt: TGCGCCAGCAGCTTAATCTCCAGCGCCACAGATACGCAGTATTTT
CDR3aa: CASSLISSATDTQYF